These 17 T cell receptor beta chains originate from one sample sequenced in a study of early T cells in non-severe SARS-CoV-2 infection. One entry per CDR3 protein, called by TCRdb with MiXCR from the 5' RACE reads. The sample carries about 64,000 distinct CDR3 sequences, about 11% recorded once. This specimen was whole blood, taken at baseline. The receptors were gathered from an adult who was a healthcare worker with PCR-confirmed SARS-CoV-2 infection or an uninfected control (not recorded which).

The V call is TRBV20-1, the J call TRBJ2-7; TRBD1 agrees at 11 bases. The CDR3 consists of 13 residues. Germline CDR1 is DFQATT and CDR2 is SNEGSKA (reference sequence). J lost 7 bases, V lost 6 bases, and 8 bases had no gene match. CDR3 bases: TGCAGTGCCACGGACAGGGGGCTTGAAGAGCAGTACTTC. It is translated as CSATDRGLEEQYF.

V gene TRBV25-1 combines with J gene TRBJ2-5, with 8 positions matching TRBD1. The CDR3 is 14 residues long. Germline V gene data show CDR1 as MGHDK and CDR2 as SYGVNS. DNA of the CDR3: TGTGCTACGAAAGGGACAGGCCGCGGGGAGACCCAGTACTTC. Residues: CATKGTGRGETQYF.

This clonotype has a handful of counts. The chain employs TRBV12-3 or TRBV12-4 and TRBJ1-1; D might be TRBD1 (5 bases). Trimming stripped 3 bases from V and 10 bases from J, with 9 bases between. This CDR3 is 11 amino acids long. CDR3 in amino acids: CASSLGGLAFF. In DNA form, the CDR3 reads TGTGCCAGCAGTTTGGGGGGATTAGCTTTCTTT.

This clonotype was counted between two and nine times. The J gene is TRBJ1-1, the V gene TRBV13; 7 bases align to TRBD1. Germline assignment: CDR1 PRHDT and CDR2 FYEKMQ (reference sequence). The CDR3 consists of 12 residues. Germline trimming cut 5 bases from V and 8 bases from J; bases unmatched to any gene: 5. The CDR3 region has the DNA TGTGCCAGCAGCCCGGGACAGAAAGAAGCTTTCTTT. The encoded protein is CASSPGQKEAFF.

This clonotype has only a few counts. The chain links TRBV5-6 to TRBJ1-3; the D is unclear. Trimming took off 4 bases at V and 0 bases at J, with 17 bases between the two ends. The CDR3 sequence is 17 residues long. Germline-derived CDR1 and CDR2 are SGHDT and YYEEEE. In DNA, the CDR3 is TGTGCCAGCAGCCCTGATCGAGACGGTACCTCTGGAAACACCATATATTTT. Translated: CASSPDRDGTSGNTIYF.

CDR3 loop: CASSQSAVLSGEKLFF. The CDR3 DNA follows: TGTGCCAGCAGCCAGAGCGCGGTCCTCTCGGGTGAAAAACTGTTTTTT. The chain combines TRBV7-9 with TRBJ1-4; D uncertain. Germline V gives CDR1 SEHNR, CDR2 FQNEAQ (reference sequence). This CDR3 spans 16 amino acids. Trimming removed 5 bases from V and 7 bases from J, with 20 bases in between. Full variable domain (rest looked up from reference TRBV7-9 and TRBJ1-4): DTGVSQNPRHKITKRGQNVTFRCDPISEHNRLYWYRQTLGQGPEFLTYFQNEAQLEKSRLLSDRFSAERPKGSFSTLEIQRTEQGDSAMYLCASSQSAVLSGEKLFFGSGTQLSVL.

This clonotype occurred a few times. The V call is TRBV7-8, the J call TRBJ2-6, with D tentatively TRBD1 (7 bases). Trimming took 2 bases from V and 2 from J, leaving 22 bases between them. This CDR3 is built from 20 residues. Germline V lookup: CDR1 SGHVS, CDR2 FQNEAQ. The CDR3 nucleotides read TGTGCCAGCAGCTTATTGCCCCAGGGGGGCAGGCCGACTGGGGCCAACGTCCTGACTTTC. Residues: CASSLLPQGGRPTGANVLTF.

V usage is TRBV15 and J usage is TRBJ1-5; 7 bases match TRBD1. The junction had 6 bases not matched to a gene; V was cut back by 5 bases and J by 2 bases. This CDR3 region has 15 residues. In germline, CDR1 is LNHNV, CDR2 YYDKDF (reference sequence). CDR3 amino acids: CATSRQGDGNQPQHF. In nucleotides, the CDR3 is TGTGCCACCAGCCGACAGGGTGACGGCAATCAGCCCCAGCATTTT.

The chain has TRBV20-1 and TRBJ2-4; no clear D. Trimming removed 3 bases at V and 7 bases at J, with 13 bases between. This CDR3 contains 13 residues. Germline V lookup: CDR1 DFQATT, CDR2 SNEGSKA (reference sequence). CDR3 loop: CSASIFSGNIQYF. CDR3 bases: TGCAGTGCTAGTATCTTTTCTGGGAACATTCAGTACTTC.

This clonotype has at least ten counts. The chain recombines TRBV7-9 with TRBJ1-5; possibly TRBD1 for D (6 bases). This CDR3 has 13 amino acids. Germline V CDR1 and CDR2: SEHNR, FQNEAQ (reference sequence). Trimming removed 4 bases at V and 6 bases at J, with 10 bases between. The DNA of the CDR3 is TGTGCCAGCAGCTCCACAGGGATTCAGCCCCAGCATTTT. Translating gives CASSSTGIQPQHF.

This clonotype was found a few times. This rearrangement joins TRBV20-1 to TRBJ2-3, with 9 positions matching TRBD2. This CDR3 contains 16 residues. Trimming cost V 0 bases and J 2 bases; bases outside gene matches: 6. Germline CDR1 is DFQATT and CDR2 is SNEGSKA (reference sequence). CDR3 amino acids: CSARDRLAGPTDTQYF. The CDR3 DNA reads TGCAGTGCTAGAGATCGCCTAGCGGGGCCCACAGATACGCAGTATTTT.

This clonotype appeared many times. The CDR3 loop reads CASSPVTGGRYNEQFF. The CDR3 DNA sequence: TGTGCCAGCTCACCGGTTACGGGGGGACGATACAATGAGCAGTTCTTC. The genes are TRBV18 and TRBJ2-1; TRBD2 matches at 7 bases. The CDR3 runs 16 residues. Germline-derived CDR1 and CDR2 are KGHSH and LQKENI. V trimming: 3 bases; J trimming: 4 bases; junction bases outside the gene matches: 9.

The chain combines TRBV19 with TRBJ1-5; 12 bases are a match to TRBD1. Germline V CDR1 and CDR2: LNHDA, SQIVND (reference sequence). This CDR3 spans 18 amino acids. Trimming cost V 7 bases and J 2 bases; bases outside gene matches: 12. As DNA, the CDR3 is TGTGCCAGTAAACAGCGGGACAGGGGGCAAAGTGGCAATCAGCCCCAGCATTTT. It translates to CASKQRDRGQSGNQPQHF.

A few counts support this clonotype. J is TRBJ2-7 and V is TRBV29-1, with no clear D. The CDR3 is 11 amino acids. Germline assignment: CDR1 SQVTM and CDR2 ANQGSEA. Between the trimmed V and J ends, which lost 4 bases and 3 bases, there was a span of 7 bases. The CDR3 coding sequence is TGCAGCGTTGGTGAGCTCTACGAGCAGTACTTC. Translating gives CSVGELYEQYF.

This clonotype was recorded at least ten times. The chain joins TRBV5-1 to TRBJ1-1, with TRBD1 matching over 8 bases. Germline V gene sequence: CDR1 SGHRS, CDR2 YFSETQ. The CDR3 is 14 residues long. The J segment lost 1 base and the V segment lost 3 bases, leaving 2 bases of the junction unmatched. In nucleotides, the CDR3 is TGCGCCAGCAGCTCGCAGGGGGCGAACACTGAAGCTTTCTTT. This translates into CASSSQGANTEAFF.

The chain couples TRBV6-5 to TRBJ1-1, with 7 bases matching TRBD1. CDR3 length: 15 amino acids. Germline V lookup: CDR1 MNHEY, CDR2 SVGAGI. Unmatched junction bases numbered 3, after V lost 0 bases and J lost 2 bases. CDR3 bases: TGTGCCAGCAGTTACTCGACAGGGCCAAACACTGAAGCTTTCTTT. The encoded protein is CASSYSTGPNTEAFF.

In regard to this clonotype: No conserved phenylalanine or tryptophan ends this CDR3, so it is likely a read error. The rearrangement links TRBV6-5 to TRBJ2-7, with D maybe TRBD1 (6 bases). The V and J ends lost 5 bases and 2 bases respectively, with 13 bases between them. The germline CDR1 and CDR2 sequences are MNHEY and SVGAGI. The CDR3 totals 14 residues. The CDR3 region is CASSNTGTTYEQYY. The CDR3 nucleotides read TGTGCCAGCAGTAACACAGGGACGACCTACGAGCAGTACTAC.